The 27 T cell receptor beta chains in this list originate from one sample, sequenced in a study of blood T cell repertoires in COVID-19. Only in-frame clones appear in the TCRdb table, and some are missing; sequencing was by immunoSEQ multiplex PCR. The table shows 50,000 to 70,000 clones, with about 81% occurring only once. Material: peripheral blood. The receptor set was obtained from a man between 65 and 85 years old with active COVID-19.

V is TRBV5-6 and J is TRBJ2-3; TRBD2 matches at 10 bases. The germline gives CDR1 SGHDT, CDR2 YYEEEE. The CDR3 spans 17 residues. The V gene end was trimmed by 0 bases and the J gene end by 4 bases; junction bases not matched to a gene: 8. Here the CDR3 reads CASSLGASGSTADTQYF. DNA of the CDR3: TGTGCCAGCAGCTTGGGGGCTAGCGGGAGTACGGCAGATACGCAGTATTTT.

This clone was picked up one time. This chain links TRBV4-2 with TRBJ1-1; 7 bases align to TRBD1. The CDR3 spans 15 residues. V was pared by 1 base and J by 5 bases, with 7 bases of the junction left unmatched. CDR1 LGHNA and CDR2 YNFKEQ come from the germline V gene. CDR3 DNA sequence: TGTGCCAGCAGCCAAGTTGACAGGGATCAAACTGAAGCTTTCTTT. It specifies CASSQVDRDQTEAFF.

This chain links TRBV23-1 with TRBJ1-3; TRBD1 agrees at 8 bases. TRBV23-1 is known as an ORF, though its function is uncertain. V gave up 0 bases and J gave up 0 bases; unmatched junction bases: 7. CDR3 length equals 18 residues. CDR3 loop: CASSQSTGATFSGNTIYF. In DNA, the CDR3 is TGCGCCAGCAGTCAATCGACAGGGGCGACATTCTCTGGAAACACCATATATTTT.

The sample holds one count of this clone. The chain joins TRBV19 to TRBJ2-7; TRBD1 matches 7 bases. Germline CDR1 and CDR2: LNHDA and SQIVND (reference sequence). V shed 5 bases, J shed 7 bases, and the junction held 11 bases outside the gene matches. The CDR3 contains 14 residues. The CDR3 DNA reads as TGTGCCAGTAGTCCGCAGGCGACAGGGTTGGAGCAGTACTTC. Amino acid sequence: CASSPQATGLEQYF.

CDR3: CASSLDGQSLYTF. CDR3 DNA sequence: TGTGCCAGCAGCTTAGATGGCCAGTCATTATACACCTTC. This sequence joins TRBV7-2 and TRBJ1-2; no definite D call. Germline loops: CDR1 SGHTA, CDR2 FQGNSA. V lost 1 base and J 11 bases, leaving 14 bases between the germline ends. The CDR3 consists of 13 residues.

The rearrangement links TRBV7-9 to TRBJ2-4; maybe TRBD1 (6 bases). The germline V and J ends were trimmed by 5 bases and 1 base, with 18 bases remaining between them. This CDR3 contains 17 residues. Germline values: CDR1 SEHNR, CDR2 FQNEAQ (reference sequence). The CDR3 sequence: CASSRSRGGRAKNIQYF. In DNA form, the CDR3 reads TGTGCCAGCAGCAGGTCCAGGGGCGGTCGGGCCAAAAACATTCAGTACTTC.

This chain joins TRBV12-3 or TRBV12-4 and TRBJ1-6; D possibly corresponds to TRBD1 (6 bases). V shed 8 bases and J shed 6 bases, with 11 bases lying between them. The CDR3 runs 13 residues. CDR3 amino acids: CASGTGLNSPLHF. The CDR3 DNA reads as TGTGCCAGCGGCACAGGGCTTAATTCACCCCTCCACTTT.

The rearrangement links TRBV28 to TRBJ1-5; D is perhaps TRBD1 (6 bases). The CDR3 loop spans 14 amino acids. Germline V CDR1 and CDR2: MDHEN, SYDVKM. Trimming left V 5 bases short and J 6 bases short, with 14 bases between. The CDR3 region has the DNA TGTGCCAGCAGTCGTACAGGGAAAGGTCAGCCCCAGCATTTT. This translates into CASSRTGKGQPQHF.

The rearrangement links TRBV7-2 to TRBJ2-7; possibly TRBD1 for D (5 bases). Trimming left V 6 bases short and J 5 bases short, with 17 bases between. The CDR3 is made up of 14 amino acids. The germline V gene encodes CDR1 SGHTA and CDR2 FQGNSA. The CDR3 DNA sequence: TGTGCCAGCAGTCTAGTAGGGGTTTCCCACGAGCAGTACTTC. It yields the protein CASSLVGVSHEQYF.

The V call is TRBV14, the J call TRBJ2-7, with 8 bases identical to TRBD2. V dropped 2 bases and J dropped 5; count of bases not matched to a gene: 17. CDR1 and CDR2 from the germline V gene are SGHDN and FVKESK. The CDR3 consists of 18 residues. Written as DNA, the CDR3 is TGTGCCAGCAGCCAAAAGGCGCCTGGCGAAGCGGGAGCTGACGAGCAGTACTTC. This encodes CASSQKAPGEAGADEQYF.

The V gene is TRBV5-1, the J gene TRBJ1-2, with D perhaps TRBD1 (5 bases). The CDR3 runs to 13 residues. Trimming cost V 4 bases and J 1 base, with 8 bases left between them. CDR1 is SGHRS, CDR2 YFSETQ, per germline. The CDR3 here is CASSPQVNYGYTF. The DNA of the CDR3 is TGCGCCAGCAGCCCACAGGTTAACTATGGCTACACCTTC. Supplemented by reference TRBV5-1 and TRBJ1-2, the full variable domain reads KAGVTQTPRYLIKTRGQQVTLSCSPISGHRSVSWYQQTPGQGLQFLFEYFSETQRNKGNFPGRFSGRQFSNSRSEMNVSTLELGDSALYLCASSPQVNYGYTFGSGTRLTVV.

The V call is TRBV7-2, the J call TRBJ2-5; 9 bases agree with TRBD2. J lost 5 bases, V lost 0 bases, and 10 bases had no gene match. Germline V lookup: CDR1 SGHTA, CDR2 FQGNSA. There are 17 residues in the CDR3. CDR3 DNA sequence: TGTGCCAGCAGCTTAGCCCGCGGGAGGGCGGCCAGGGAGACCCAGTACTTC. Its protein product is CASSLARGRAARETQYF.

CDR3 sequence reads: CASSLGQGNYGYTF. For the CDR3, the DNA is TGTGCCAGCAGCTTAGGGCAGGGCAACTATGGCTACACCTTC. This chain uses TRBV11-2 with TRBJ1-2, with D tentatively TRBD1 (5 bases). CDR1 SGHAT and CDR2 FQNNGV come from the germline V gene. V shed 1 base and J shed 2 bases, with 8 bases lying between them. CDR3 length equals 14 residues.

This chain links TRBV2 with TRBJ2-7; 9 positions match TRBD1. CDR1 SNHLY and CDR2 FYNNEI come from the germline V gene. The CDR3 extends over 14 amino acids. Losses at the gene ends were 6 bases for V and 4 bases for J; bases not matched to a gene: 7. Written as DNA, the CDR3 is TGTGCCAGCAGACCGGGACAGGGTAATTACGAGCAGTACTTC. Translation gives CASRPGQGNYEQYF.

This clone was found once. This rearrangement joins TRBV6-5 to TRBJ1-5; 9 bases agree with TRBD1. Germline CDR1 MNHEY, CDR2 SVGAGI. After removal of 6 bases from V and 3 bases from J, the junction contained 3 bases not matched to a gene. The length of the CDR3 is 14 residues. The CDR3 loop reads CASRGQGANQPQHF. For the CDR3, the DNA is TGTGCCAGCAGGGGACAGGGTGCCAATCAGCCCCAGCATTTT.

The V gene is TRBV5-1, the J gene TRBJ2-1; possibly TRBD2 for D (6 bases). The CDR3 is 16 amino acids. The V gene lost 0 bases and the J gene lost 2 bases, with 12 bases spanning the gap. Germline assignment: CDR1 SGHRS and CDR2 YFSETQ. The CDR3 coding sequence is TGCGCCAGCAGCTTGGGAGGCGGGGCCACCTACAATGAGCAGTTCTTC. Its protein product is CASSLGGGATYNEQFF. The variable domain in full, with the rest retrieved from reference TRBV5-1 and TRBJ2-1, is KAGVTQTPRYLIKTRGQQVTLSCSPISGHRSVSWYQQTPGQGLQFLFEYFSETQRNKGNFPGRFSGRQFSNSRSEMNVSTLELGDSALYLCASSLGGGATYNEQFFGPGTRLTVL.

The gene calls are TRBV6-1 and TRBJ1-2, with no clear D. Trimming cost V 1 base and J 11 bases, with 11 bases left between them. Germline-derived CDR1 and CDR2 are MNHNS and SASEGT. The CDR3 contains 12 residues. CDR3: CASSEVMSGYTF. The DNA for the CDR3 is TGTGCCAGCAGTGAAGTTATGTCCGGGTACACCTTC.

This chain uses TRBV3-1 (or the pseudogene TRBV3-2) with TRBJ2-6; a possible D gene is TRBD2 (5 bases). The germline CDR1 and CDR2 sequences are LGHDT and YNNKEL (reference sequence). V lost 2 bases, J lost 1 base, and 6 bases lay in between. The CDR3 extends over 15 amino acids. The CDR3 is CASSQWESGANVLTF. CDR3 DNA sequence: TGTGCCAGCAGCCAATGGGAGTCTGGGGCCAACGTCCTGACTTTC.

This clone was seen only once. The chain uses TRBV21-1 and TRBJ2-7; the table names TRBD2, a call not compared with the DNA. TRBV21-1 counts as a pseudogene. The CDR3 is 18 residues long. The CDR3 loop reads CASSKDWLAGRYHHEQYF. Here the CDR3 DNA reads TGTGCCAGCAGCAAAGATTGGCTAGCGGGGAGATACCACCACGAGCAGTACTTC.

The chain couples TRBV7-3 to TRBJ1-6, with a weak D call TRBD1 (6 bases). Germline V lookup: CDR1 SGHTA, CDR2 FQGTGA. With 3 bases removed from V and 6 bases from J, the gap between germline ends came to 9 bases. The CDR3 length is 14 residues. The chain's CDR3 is CASSFTGRNSPLHF. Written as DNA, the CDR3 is TGTGCCAGCAGCTTTACAGGGCGTAATTCACCCCTCCACTTT.

The CDR3 nucleotides read TGTGCCAGCAGTTACTACGCAGGGGTAGAGACCCAGTACTTC. Amino acids: CASSYYAGVETQYF. V and J are TRBV6-5 and TRBJ2-5; D might be TRBD1 (6 bases). Trimming took off 1 base at V and 4 bases at J, with 10 bases between the two ends. Germline CDR1 MNHEY, CDR2 SVGAGI. The length of the CDR3 is 14 residues.

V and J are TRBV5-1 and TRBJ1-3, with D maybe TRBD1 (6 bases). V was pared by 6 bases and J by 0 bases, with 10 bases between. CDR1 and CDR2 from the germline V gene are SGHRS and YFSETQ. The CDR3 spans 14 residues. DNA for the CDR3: TGCGCCAGCAAGACAGGAAACTCTGGAAACACCATATATTTT. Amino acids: CASKTGNSGNTIYF.

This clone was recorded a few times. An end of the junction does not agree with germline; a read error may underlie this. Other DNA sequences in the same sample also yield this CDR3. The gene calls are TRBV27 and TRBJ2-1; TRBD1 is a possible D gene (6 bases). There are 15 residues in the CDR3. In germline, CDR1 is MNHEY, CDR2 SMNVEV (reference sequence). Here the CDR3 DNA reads TGTGCCAGCAGCTTATCTCGGGACACATACAATGAGCAGTTCTTC. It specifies CASSLSRDTYNEQFF.

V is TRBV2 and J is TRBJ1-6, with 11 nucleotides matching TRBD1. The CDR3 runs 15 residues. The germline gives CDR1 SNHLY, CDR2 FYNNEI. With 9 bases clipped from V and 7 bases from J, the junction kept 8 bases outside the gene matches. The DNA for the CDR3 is TGTGCCAGTCCCGGGACAGGGGGAAGGAATTCACCCCTCCACTTT. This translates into CASPGTGGRNSPLHF.

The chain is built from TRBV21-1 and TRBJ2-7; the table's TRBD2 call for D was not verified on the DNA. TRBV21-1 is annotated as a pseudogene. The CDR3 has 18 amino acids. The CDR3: CASSKREREALESYEQYF. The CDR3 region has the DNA TGTGCCAGCAGCAAACGTGAGCGGGAGGCGCTCGAATCCTACGAGCAGTACTTC.

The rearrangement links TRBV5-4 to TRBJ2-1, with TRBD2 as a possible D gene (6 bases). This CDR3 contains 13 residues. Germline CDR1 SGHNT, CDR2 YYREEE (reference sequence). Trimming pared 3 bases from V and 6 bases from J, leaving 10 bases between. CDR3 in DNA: TGTGCCAGCAGCTCTGGGACTTCCAATGAGCAGTTCTTC. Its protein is CASSSGTSNEQFF. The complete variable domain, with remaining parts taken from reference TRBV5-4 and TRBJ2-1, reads ETGVTQSPTHLIKTRGQQVTLRCSSQSGHNTVSWYQQALGQGPQFIFQYYREEENGRGNFPPRFSGLQFPNYSSELNVNALELDDSALYLCASSSGTSNEQFFGPGTRLTVL.

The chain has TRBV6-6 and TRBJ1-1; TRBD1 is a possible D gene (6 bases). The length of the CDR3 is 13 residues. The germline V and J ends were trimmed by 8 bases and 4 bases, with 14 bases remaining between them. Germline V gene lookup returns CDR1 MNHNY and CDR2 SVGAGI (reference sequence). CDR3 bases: TGTGCCAGCGGGAGGGGGGATGGCACTGAAGCTTTCTTT. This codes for CASGRGDGTEAFF.